This is a list of T cell receptor beta chains from one sample in a study of blood T cell repertoires in COVID-19. Clones were read by immunoSEQ multiplex PCR, and TCRdb kept only the in-frame ones, dropping some. The profile shows over 35,000 clones, around nine tenths of them singletons. Sequencing was carried out using peripheral blood. The source is a human donor in a cohort sampled during active COVID-19. Both conserved end residues are part of each CDR3. A D gene is named only where the DNA matches it firmly. Clone size is given for some rows only: seen once, a few or many times, or a class if the clone is expanded.

v_call: TRBV5-6
d_call: .
clone_size: .
cdr3_length: 16
j_call: TRBJ1-2
cdr3_nt: TGTGCCAGCCTCTCCCGTAGGAGGGGAGGGAGCTATGGCTACACCTTC
cdr3_aa: CASLSRRRGGSYGYTF

v_call: TRBV15
d_call: .
clone_size: .
cdr3_length: 13
j_call: TRBJ2-5
cdr3_nt: TGTGCCACCAGCAGAGAGAGGGGGGAGACCCAGTACTTC
cdr3_aa: CATSRERGETQYF

v_call: TRBV9
d_call: .
clone_size: few
cdr3_length: 13
j_call: TRBJ1-6
cdr3_nt: TGTGCCAGCAGTAACAGGGTGAATTCACCCCTCCACTTT
cdr3_aa: CASSNRVNSPLHF

v_call: TRBV5-1
d_call: .
clone_size: .
cdr3_length: 15
j_call: TRBJ1-1
cdr3_nt: TGCGCCAGCAGCAGACACGGGACACAGAACACTGAAGCTTTCTTT
cdr3_aa: CASSRHGTQNTEAFF

v_call: TRBV9
d_call: .
clone_size: .
cdr3_length: 17
j_call: TRBJ1-3
cdr3_nt: TGTGCCAGCAGCGTAGCAGGTCTACCTATCTCTGGAAACACCATATATTTT
cdr3_aa: CASSVAGLPISGNTIYF

v_call: TRBV24-1
d_call: TRBD1
clone_size: .
cdr3_length: 15
j_call: TRBJ1-4
cdr3_nt: TGTGCCACCAGTGATTCCCGACAGGGGGGGGAAAAACTGTTTTTT
cdr3_aa: CATSDSRQGGEKLFF

v_call: TRBV6-1
d_call: TRBD1
clone_size: .
cdr3_length: 17
j_call: TRBJ1-5
cdr3_nt: TGTGCCAGCAGTGAAGCCCGGGACAGGGGTAGCAATCAGCCCCAGCATTTT
cdr3_aa: CASSEARDRGSNQPQHF

v_call: TRBV27
d_call: TRBD1
clone_size: once
cdr3_length: 13
j_call: TRBJ2-3
cdr3_nt: TGTGCCAGCACACGGACAGGGACAGATACGCAGTATTTT
cdr3_aa: CASTRTGTDTQYF

v_call: TRBV30
d_call: TRBD2
clone_size: .
cdr3_length: 12
j_call: TRBJ2-1
cdr3_nt: TGTGCCTGGAAGGGGAGCGGGGTTGAGCAGTTCTTC
cdr3_aa: CAWKGSGVEQFF

v_call: TRBV6-1
d_call: TRBD2
clone_size: .
cdr3_length: 16
j_call: TRBJ2-1
cdr3_nt: TGTGCCAGCAGTGAAGGTGGGGGGGGTTCCTACAATGAGCAGTTCTTC
cdr3_aa: CASSEGGGGSYNEQFF

v_call: TRBV27
d_call: TRBD1
clone_size: .
cdr3_length: 15
j_call: TRBJ1-4
cdr3_nt: TGTGCCAGCAGTTTTCCCCTATACAGGGGTGAAAAACTGTTTTTT
cdr3_aa: CASSFPLYRGEKLFF

v_call: TRBV18
d_call: .
clone_size: .
cdr3_length: 13
j_call: TRBJ2-1
cdr3_nt: TGTGCCAGCTCACCCCTCCGTAACAATGAGCAGTTCTTC
cdr3_aa: CASSPLRNNEQFF

v_call: TRBV27
d_call: TRBD1
clone_size: .
cdr3_length: 18
j_call: TRBJ2-5
cdr3_nt: TGTGCCAGCAGTTTATTTTGGGACAGGGGAAAAATTTTGGAGACCCAGTACTTC
cdr3_aa: CASSLFWDRGKILETQYF

v_call: TRBV11-2
d_call: TRBD2
clone_size: .
cdr3_length: 15
j_call: TRBJ2-1
cdr3_nt: TGTGCCAGCAGATCGGGACTAGCGGGGTCCGATGAGCAGTTCTTC
cdr3_aa: CASRSGLAGSDEQFF

v_call: TRBV14
d_call: TRBD2
clone_size: once
cdr3_length: 14
j_call: TRBJ2-1
cdr3_nt: TGTGCCAGCAGCCAAGCGGGGGGGTACAATGAGCAGTTCTTC
cdr3_aa: CASSQAGGYNEQFF

v_call: TRBV5-1
d_call: .
clone_size: .
cdr3_length: 13
j_call: TRBJ1-1
cdr3_nt: TGCGCCAGCAGCTCCAAAGGGGACACTGAAGCTTTCTTT
cdr3_aa: CASSSKGDTEAFF

v_call: TRBV6-4
d_call: .
clone_size: .
cdr3_length: 13
j_call: TRBJ1-2
cdr3_nt: TGTGCCAGCAGTGACTCTGGGGGCTTTGGCTACACCTTC
cdr3_aa: CASSDSGGFGYTF

v_call: TRBV25-1
d_call: TRBD1
clone_size: .
cdr3_length: 15
j_call: TRBJ1-3
cdr3_nt: TGTGCCAGCAGTCCGGGACAGAGCTCTGGAAACACCATATATTTT
cdr3_aa: CASSPGQSSGNTIYF

v_call: TRBV5-1
d_call: TRBD1
clone_size: .
cdr3_length: 17
j_call: TRBJ1-2
cdr3_nt: TGCGCCAGCAGCTTGGGGACAGGTGGACCCCCAAACTATGGCTACACCTTC
cdr3_aa: CASSLGTGGPPNYGYTF

v_call: TRBV30
d_call: TRBD1
clone_size: .
cdr3_length: 16
j_call: TRBJ1-2
cdr3_nt: TGTGCCTGGAGTCACCCCCGGGACAGAGCTAACTATGGCTACACCTTC
cdr3_aa: CAWSHPRDRANYGYTF

v_call: TRBV14
d_call: .
clone_size: once
cdr3_length: 15
j_call: TRBJ1-4
cdr3_nt: TGTGCCAGCAGCCAAGCTGGGCTGAGTAATGAAAAACTGTTTTTT
cdr3_aa: CASSQAGLSNEKLFF

v_call: TRBV5-6
d_call: .
clone_size: .
cdr3_length: 14
j_call: TRBJ2-5
cdr3_nt: TGTGCCAGCAGCTCTCTAGCCCGCCAAGAGACCCAGTACTTC
cdr3_aa: CASSSLARQETQYF

v_call: TRBV21-1
d_call: .
clone_size: .
cdr3_length: 15
j_call: TRBJ1-4
cdr3_nt: TGTGCCAGCAGCAAAGGGGGGGGGAGTAATGAAAAACTGTTTTTT
cdr3_aa: CASSKGGGSNEKLFF

v_call: TRBV6-5
d_call: .
clone_size: .
cdr3_length: 15
j_call: TRBJ1-3
cdr3_nt: TGTGCCAGCAGGCTACAGTCCTCCTCTGGAAACACCATATATTTT
cdr3_aa: CASRLQSSSGNTIYF